This T cell receptor beta chain was recovered during a study of cytomegalovirus exposure and HLA in healthy donors. Broader study findings: The study had only CMV serostatus as immune exposure information.

This clone was seen just once. As yet, its antigen is unknown. 13 Jbeta primers and 60 Vbeta primers were used for the PCR. The protocol was immunoSEQ multiplex PCR, while the TCRdb copy is restricted to in-frame clones and leaves out a portion. The sample consists of around 120,000 clones, approximately 84% of them appearing once. Germline CDR1 SGDLS, CDR2 YYNGEE. V lost 0 bases, J lost 4 bases, and 12 bases stayed unmatched. This CDR3 has 18 residues. The donors (healthy individuals) were bone marrow donors. This sequence originates from a boy aged 2-15 years in good health and CMV-seronegative. Material for sequencing was PBMCs. The chain is built from TRBV9 and TRBJ2-2, with 7 nucleotides matching TRBD1. CDR3: CASSVVVGGLNSTGELFF. CDR3 sequence (DNA): TGTGCCAGCAGCGTAGTAGTAGGGGGCCTAAATTCCACCGGGGAGCTGTTTTTT.